This entry describes one T cell receptor beta chain. The V gene's germline CDR1 is SGHDN and CDR2 FVKESK. This CDR3 spans 13 amino acids. J gave up 3 bases and V 4 bases, and 3 bases lay outside the gene matches. Generated by immunoSEQ multiplex PCR, the TCRdb table keeps only in-frame clones and is missing some. The table lists about 20,000 clones, about 89% of them singletons. The data were taken from a study of T cell changes during pregnancy in multiple sclerosis. This rearrangement joins TRBV14 to TRBJ2-7; the match to TRBD2 covers 7 bases. The specimen comprised CD8+ T cells from peripheral blood mononuclear cells, sampled in the second trimester of pregnancy. This TCR derives from a female donor in good health, enrolled as a control in a pregnancy study. The CDR3 nucleotides read TGTGCCAGCAGCCCCGGGGGGTACTACGAGCAGTACTTC. Translation: CASSPGGYYEQYF.